These 32 T cell receptor beta chains share one sample of origin, sequenced in a study of blood T cell repertoires in COVID-19. Profiled with immunoSEQ multiplex PCR; TCRdb holds only in-frame clones, not every one. The table has roughly 400,000 clones, 85% to 90% seen once. Source material: PBMCs or T cells enriched from blood (not recorded which). The receptors shown here come from a man aged 30-40 years who had recovered from COVID-19.

The gene calls are TRBV10-2 and TRBJ2-1, with TRBD2 identical over 7 bases. The CDR3 runs to 15 residues. Trimming removed 6 bases from V and 0 bases from J; junction bases left unmatched: 5. Germline lookup yields CDR1 WSHSY and CDR2 SAAADI. DNA of the CDR3: TGCGCCAGCAGGATTGGCGGGAGCTCCTACAATGAGCAGTTCTTC. Translating it yields CASRIGGSSYNEQFF.

Here the CDR3 reads CASSFRTGSTDTQYF. CDR3 coding DNA: TGTGCCAGCAGCTTTAGGACAGGAAGCACAGATACGCAGTATTTT. V gene TRBV11-3 combines with J gene TRBJ2-3; 7 bases map to TRBD1. CDR1 SGHNT and CDR2 YENEEA come from the germline V gene. The junction had 3 bases not matched to a gene; V was cut back by 3 bases and J by 0 bases. CDR3 length equals 15 residues.

This clone was seen once. The gene calls are TRBV6-1 and TRBJ2-1; D is uncertain. Germline CDR1 is MNHNS and CDR2 is SASEGT. The V and J ends lost 3 bases and 16 bases respectively, with 13 bases between them. The CDR3 sequence is 11 residues long. The CDR3 region is CASSEVRFLFF. The CDR3 DNA is TGTGCCAGCAGTGAGGTACGGTTCCTCTTCTTC.

The rearrangement links TRBV5-6 to TRBJ1-2; 9 positions match TRBD1. J gave up 3 bases and V 4 bases, and 4 bases lay outside the gene matches. Looked up from germline, CDR1 is SGHDT and CDR2 is YYEEEE. This CDR3 is built from 14 residues. The CDR3 DNA is TGTGCCAGCAGCGTGGGACAGGGCGACTATGGCTACACCTTC. This gives the protein CASSVGQGDYGYTF.

The chain joins TRBV28 to TRBJ2-3; unclear D gene. V was pared by 3 bases and J by 2 bases, with 9 bases between. The CDR3 is made up of 14 amino acids. In germline, CDR1 is MDHEN, CDR2 SYDVKM. CDR3 nucleotide sequence: TGTGCCAGCAGTTTGAGTTATGACACAGATACGCAGTATTTT. This sequence encodes CASSLSYDTDTQYF.

In DNA form, the CDR3 reads TGTGCCAGCAGCCCACAGGGGGCGGACACTGAAGCTTTCTTT. As protein: CASSPQGADTEAFF. This chain uses TRBV27 with TRBJ1-1; TRBD1 matches at 9 bases. The junction had 5 bases not matched to a gene; V was cut back by 6 bases and J by 3 bases. CDR3 size: 14 residues. Germline V gene sequence: CDR1 MNHEY, CDR2 SMNVEV (reference sequence).

The V and J genes are TRBV20-1 and TRBJ2-1; 7 nucleotides match TRBD2. Germline values: CDR1 DFQATT, CDR2 SNEGSKA (reference sequence). The CDR3 length is 15 residues. Trimming at V came to 4 bases and at J to 4 bases, leaving 10 bases not matched to a gene. The CDR3 DNA follows: TGCAGTGCTAATGAAGCGGGATACACATACAATGAGCAGTTCTTC. Amino acid sequence: CSANEAGYTYNEQFF.

V and J are TRBV29-1 and TRBJ2-5; TRBD2 matches at 7 bases. Germline-derived CDR1 and CDR2 are SQVTM and ANQGSEA. The CDR3 length is 15 residues. The ends lost 6 bases at V and 3 bases at J; junction bases unmatched: 13. DNA of the CDR3: TGCAGCGTCTTCAAGGCCGGGAGGAAGGAAGAGACCCAGTACTTC. This sequence encodes CSVFKAGRKEETQYF.

This chain joins TRBV10-2 and TRBJ2-2; 12 bases map to TRBD2. Germline V gene sequence: CDR1 WSHSY, CDR2 SAAADI. Unmatched junction bases numbered 14, after V lost 2 bases and J lost 7 bases. The CDR3 has 19 residues. CDR3 coding DNA: TGCGCCAGCAGTGAGACTAGCGGGAGGATCCCGATCGGGATCGGGGAGCTGTTTTTT. It codes for CASSETSGRIPIGIGELFF.

J is TRBJ2-1 and V is TRBV10-2, with 8 bases fitting TRBD2. This CDR3 contains 15 residues. CDR1 WSHSY and CDR2 SAAADI come from the germline V gene. Germline trimming cut 4 bases from V and 7 bases from J; bases unmatched to any gene: 9. The DNA for the CDR3 is TGCGCCAGCAGTGTCGTCGGGACTAGTTGGAATGAGCAGTTCTTC. It specifies CASSVVGTSWNEQFF.

The rearrangement uses TRBV2 and TRBJ1-3; the D is unclear. CDR1 is SNHLY, CDR2 FYNNEI, per germline. The V and J ends lost 6 bases and 3 bases respectively, with 12 bases between them. The CDR3 consists of 14 residues. CDR3 in DNA: TGTGCCAGCAGCGATGCGGGAGGTGGAAACACCATATATTTT. It codes for CASSDAGGGNTIYF.

V and J are TRBV10-3 and TRBJ2-3, with 8 bases that match TRBD1. The CDR3 is 14 residues long. With V trimmed by 10 bases and J by 4 bases, 10 bases remained unmatched. Germline lookup yields CDR1 ENHRY and CDR2 SYGVKD. The CDR3 loop reads CATIGTQGADTQYF. The CDR3 bases are TGTGCCACCATTGGGACACAGGGGGCAGATACGCAGTATTTT.

The V and J genes are TRBV28 and TRBJ2-6; D gene unclear. Germline CDR1 is MDHEN and CDR2 is SYDVKM. V was trimmed by 7 bases and J by 1 base, leaving 8 bases between them. There are 14 residues in the CDR3. CDR3 residues: CASNSGSGANVLTF. CDR3 nucleotide sequence: TGTGCCAGCAACTCCGGTTCTGGGGCCAACGTCCTGACTTTC.

V usage is TRBV10-1 and J usage is TRBJ2-5; maybe TRBD1 (6 bases). Trimming cost V 8 bases and J 7 bases, with 17 bases left between them. Per germline, CDR1 WNHNN and CDR2 SYGVQD (reference sequence). This CDR3 has 13 residues. The CDR3 DNA follows: TGCGCCAGCTCTACACAGGGTGATGGGACCCAGTACTTC. Translated: CASSTQGDGTQYF.

This chain links TRBV27 with TRBJ2-7, with D maybe TRBD1 (6 bases). Trimming took 6 bases from V and 6 from J, leaving 12 bases between them. Germline lookup yields CDR1 MNHEY and CDR2 SMNVEV (reference sequence). The CDR3 consists of 12 residues. DNA for the CDR3: TGTGCCAGCAGCCCCAGGGGCTCCGAGCAGTACTTC. Translating it yields CASSPRGSEQYF.

CDR3 nucleotides: TGTGCCAGCAGCGTCGGGACTAGCGGAGAATACGAGCAGTACTTC. This gives the protein CASSVGTSGEYEQYF. The chain employs TRBV5-6 and TRBJ2-7; 11 bases fit TRBD2. Per germline, CDR1 SGHDT and CDR2 YYEEEE. The CDR3 contains 15 residues. V dropped 4 bases and J dropped 4; count of bases not matched to a gene: 7. Together with reference TRBV5-6 and TRBJ2-7, the CDR3 gives the full variable domain: DAGVTQSPTHLIKTRGQQVTLRCSPKSGHDTVSWYQQALGQGPQFIFQYYEEEERQRGNFPDRFSGHQFPNYSSELNVNALLLGDSALYLCASSVGTSGEYEQYFGPGTRLTVT.

This chain connects TRBV5-1 to TRBJ2-1, with 7 bases aligning to TRBD2. The CDR3 runs 14 residues. Germline V gene sequence: CDR1 SGHRS, CDR2 YFSETQ. V trimming: 0 bases; J trimming: 10 bases; junction bases outside the gene matches: 7. The CDR3 coding sequence is TGCGCCAGCAGCTTGGAAGGGAGGGAAGGGGAGCAGTTCTTC. Its protein is CASSLEGREGEQFF.

The V call is TRBV2, the J call TRBJ1-3; D gene ambiguous. Trimming took off 5 bases at V and 8 bases at J, with 10 bases between the two ends. This CDR3 has 12 residues. Per germline, CDR1 SNHLY and CDR2 FYNNEI. The CDR3 nucleotides read TGTGCCAGCAGTACGGAGGTGGACACCATATATTTT. Its protein product is CASSTEVDTIYF.

Only a few counts were recorded for this clone. The chain is built from TRBV5-1 and TRBJ2-7; tentative D call: TRBD1 (6 bases). The CDR3 is 15 residues long. Trimming took 4 bases from V and 1 from J, leaving 15 bases between them. The germline CDR1 and CDR2 sequences are SGHRS and YFSETQ. CDR3: CASSGAGTPSYEQYF. Here the CDR3 DNA reads TGCGCCAGCAGCGGAGCCGGGACACCGTCCTACGAGCAGTACTTC.

V is TRBV27 and J is TRBJ2-2, with a possible D match to TRBD2 (5 bases). V shed 8 bases and J shed 4 bases, with 8 bases lying between them. The CDR3 length is 12 residues. Germline assignment: CDR1 MNHEY and CDR2 SMNVEV (reference sequence). The CDR3 loop reads CASLGSTGELFF. CDR3 in DNA: TGTGCCAGCCTAGGGAGCACCGGGGAGCTGTTTTTT.

The chain employs TRBV24-1 and TRBJ2-7, with a tentative D call TRBD1 (5 bases). V shed 12 bases and J shed 0 bases, with 11 bases lying between them. The CDR3 covers 12 residues. Looked up from germline, CDR1 is KGHDR and CDR2 is SFDVKD. The CDR3 DNA follows: TGTGCCTCCTCACAGGACTCCTACGAGCAGTACTTC. Its translation: CASSQDSYEQYF.

The chain combines TRBV28 with TRBJ2-7; TRBD2 agrees at 9 bases. Germline-derived CDR1 and CDR2 are MDHEN and SYDVKM. J was trimmed by 9 bases and V by 9 bases; bases with no gene match: 18. This CDR3 region has 15 residues. In DNA, the CDR3 is TGTGCCAGTAGCCCTAGCGGGGCGCGCCCTAGGGGGCAGTACTTC. Translation gives CASSPSGARPRGQYF.

The V call is TRBV5-4, the J call TRBJ2-1; maybe TRBD1 (7 bases). The CDR3 has 14 amino acids. V dropped 6 bases and J dropped 9 bases, with 19 bases sitting between them. Germline V CDR1 and CDR2: SGHNT, YYREEE (reference sequence). The CDR3 region is CASNMRAGGGEQFF. The DNA for the CDR3 is TGTGCCAGCAATATGAGGGCAGGGGGAGGTGAGCAGTTCTTC.

J is TRBJ1-5 and V is TRBV20-1; D perhaps matches TRBD1 (5 bases). V lost 3 bases to trimming and J lost 3 bases, with 12 bases between them. The CDR3 totals 14 residues. Germline V gives CDR1 DFQATT, CDR2 SNEGSKA (reference sequence). The CDR3 region is CSASRGSFNQPQHF. The CDR3 bases are TGCAGTGCTAGTCGGGGGTCCTTCAATCAGCCCCAGCATTTT.

This clone appeared once. V and J are TRBV4-1 and TRBJ1-2; D unclear. Trimming pared 0 bases from V and 2 bases from J, leaving 7 bases between. The CDR3 contains 14 residues. Germline values: CDR1 MGHRA, CDR2 YSYEKL. The CDR3 sequence: CASSQEHTNYGYTF. As DNA, the CDR3 is TGCGCCAGCAGCCAAGAACACACAAACTATGGCTACACCTTC.

The chain is built from TRBV28 and TRBJ2-1, with 11 bases identical to TRBD2. Germline loops: CDR1 MDHEN, CDR2 SYDVKM. The CDR3 is made up of 15 amino acids. The ends lost 6 bases at V and 8 bases at J; junction bases unmatched: 9. The CDR3 nucleotides are TGTGCCAGCAGCCGTAGCGGGAGGGTTAAGGATGAGCAGTTCTTC. Translated, it gives CASSRSGRVKDEQFF.

V is TRBV7-9 and J is TRBJ2-1; TRBD2 matches at 7 bases. The CDR3 length is 15 residues. V shed 1 base and J 3 bases; nucleotides not matched to a gene: 3. Per germline, CDR1 SEHNR and CDR2 FQNEAQ (reference sequence). CDR3 sequence: CASSLGGGGYNEQFF. The CDR3 coding sequence is TGTGCCAGCAGCTTAGGAGGCGGGGGCTACAATGAGCAGTTCTTC.

The chain couples TRBV7-2 to TRBJ1-5; TRBD1 is a possible D gene (5 bases). CDR3 length: 16 amino acids. Germline V CDR1 and CDR2: SGHTA, FQGNSA. V was trimmed by 5 bases and J by 0 bases, leaving 14 bases between them. CDR3 DNA sequence: TGTGCCAGCAGCCCCGGACACGAATATAGCAATCAGCCCCAGCATTTT. It specifies CASSPGHEYSNQPQHF.

The chain couples TRBV9 to TRBJ2-1; D perhaps matches TRBD2 (5 bases). This CDR3 comprises 12 residues. CDR1 and CDR2 (germline): SGDLS, YYNGEE. Trimming took off 0 bases at V and 9 bases at J, with 7 bases between the two ends. In DNA form, the CDR3 reads TGTGCCAGCAGCGTAGCTCGGGGTGAGCAGTTCTTC. It specifies CASSVARGEQFF.

V gene TRBV11-2 combines with J gene TRBJ1-5; TRBD1 is a possible D gene (5 bases). V was trimmed by 1 base and J by 4 bases, leaving 8 bases between them. Germline assignment: CDR1 SGHAT and CDR2 FQNNGV. CDR3 size: 14 residues. CDR3 DNA sequence: TGTGCCAGCAGCTTAGGACAGCCGAATCAGCCCCAGCATTTT. Protein product: CASSLGQPNQPQHF.

This chain uses TRBV28 with TRBJ1-5; TRBD1 is a possible D gene (6 bases). Germline V gene sequence: CDR1 MDHEN, CDR2 SYDVKM. CDR3 size: 17 residues. The V gene lost 5 bases and the J gene lost 6 bases, with 23 bases spanning the gap. The CDR3 nucleotides are TGTGCCAGCAGTCCAAAAGGTGGCAGGGGATTGGGTCAGCCCCAGCATTTT. Protein product: CASSPKGGRGLGQPQHF.

The chain employs TRBV15 and TRBJ2-3; D not certain. V was shortened by 4 bases and J by 0 bases, with 8 bases between the two germline ends. This CDR3 has 14 residues. Germline-derived CDR1 and CDR2 are LNHNV and YYDKDF (reference sequence). In nucleotides, the CDR3 is TGTGCCACCAGCATTGGAGAAAGCACAGATACGCAGTATTTT. Amino acids: CATSIGESTDTQYF.